These 4 T cell receptor beta chains were all obtained from the same sample, sequenced in a study of cytomegalovirus exposure and HLA in healthy donors. Clones were read by immunoSEQ multiplex PCR, and TCRdb kept only the in-frame ones, dropping some. The sample has approximately 98,000 clones, almost 96% seen once. The source material was PBMCs. The source of these receptors is a woman aged 18-29 years in good health and CMV-seronegative.

The chain links TRBV27 to TRBJ1-2, with TRBD1 matching 8 bases. The CDR3 is 16 residues long. Trimming at V came to 5 bases and at J to 3 bases, leaving 11 bases not matched to a gene. Germline V gives CDR1 MNHEY, CDR2 SMNVEV (reference sequence). The CDR3 here is CASSPDPTGAYYGYTF. The CDR3 DNA sequence: TGTGCCAGCAGTCCAGACCCGACAGGGGCCTACTATGGCTACACCTTC.

The rearrangement joins TRBV6-1 to TRBJ1-1; weak D call: TRBD1 (6 bases). Germline V gives CDR1 MNHNS, CDR2 SASEGT. This CDR3 spans 13 amino acids. V lost 5 bases and J lost 6, with 13 bases in between. Here the CDR3 reads CASSIRGGAEAFF. Here the CDR3 DNA reads TGTGCCAGCAGTATTAGGGGGGGGGCTGAAGCTTTCTTT.

The chain recombines TRBV9 with TRBJ2-6; a possible D gene is TRBD1 (5 bases). The CDR3 totals 17 residues. With 0 bases removed from V and 0 bases from J, the gap between germline ends came to 10 bases. Germline CDR1 reads SGDLS; CDR2 reads YYNGEE. CDR3 protein: CASSVDGQNSGANVLTF. The CDR3 DNA reads as TGTGCCAGCAGCGTAGACGGACAAAACTCTGGGGCCAACGTCCTGACTTTC.

V is TRBV5-5 and J is TRBJ1-1; perhaps TRBD1 as D (5 bases). Germline V gene lookup returns CDR1 SGHKS and CDR2 YYEKEE (reference sequence). This CDR3 has 12 residues. The V and J ends lost 2 bases and 3 bases respectively, with 5 bases between them. The CDR3: CASSFRDTEAFF. The CDR3 DNA reads TGTGCCAGCAGCTTCAGGGACACTGAAGCTTTCTTT. The complete variable domain, with remaining parts taken from reference TRBV5-5 and TRBJ1-1, reads DAGVTQSPTHLIKTRGQQVTLRCSPISGHKSVSWYQQVLGQGPQFIFQYYEKEERGRGNFPDRFSARQFPNYSSELNVNALLLGDSALYLCASSFRDTEAFFGQGTRLTVV.